Presented here are 23 T cell receptor beta chains from one specimen sequenced in a study of T-cell reconstitution after alpha-beta-depleted transplantation in children. Preparation of the TCRbeta library used unique molecular identifiers. TCRdb processed the PCR reads anew with MiXCR; each CDR3 protein has one entry. The sample yields around 600,000 distinct CDR3 sequences, roughly 23% seen once. Sample: PBMCs, mostly from graft donor cells, taken 360 days after TCRalphabeta/CD19-depleted stem cell transplant. These receptors were collected from a boy in the first two years of life who had a stem cell transplant for acute myeloid leukemia, so the T cells may come from the graft donor.

This clonotype was detected many times. The chain links TRBV12-3 or TRBV12-4 to TRBJ1-3; D is unclear. This CDR3 contains 16 residues. V lost 5 bases to trimming and J lost 0 bases, with 14 bases between them. The CDR3 loop is CASSPPGVYSGNTIYF. In DNA form, the CDR3 reads TGTGCCAGCAGTCCCCCTGGGGTATACTCTGGAAACACCATATATTTT.

This chain uses TRBV29-1 with TRBJ1-4, with a weak D call TRBD1 (5 bases). CDR1 SQVTM and CDR2 ANQGSEA come from the germline V gene. V dropped 6 bases and J dropped 8 bases, with 16 bases sitting between them. The CDR3 spans 13 residues. The CDR3 DNA sequence: TGCAGCGTCCGGGACCTTTGGGGGGAAAAACTGTTTTTT. Its translation is CSVRDLWGEKLFF. Drawing the rest from reference TRBV29-1 and TRBJ1-4, the complete variable domain is SAVISQKPSRDICQRGTSLTIQCQVDSQVTMMFWYRQQPGQSLTLIATANQGSEATYESGFVIDKFPISRPNLTFSTLTVSNMSPEDSSIYLCSVRDLWGEKLFFGSGTQLSVL.

This clonotype has just a few counts. The V and J genes are TRBV5-1 and TRBJ2-4, with D possibly TRBD1 on 7 matching bases. V was clipped by 3 bases and J by 11 bases, with 15 bases between them. The germline V gene has CDR1 SGHRS and CDR2 YFSETQ. This CDR3 has 13 residues. Here the CDR3 DNA reads TGCGCCAGCAGCTGGGGGGACAGTTCCTTTCAGTACTTC. It yields the protein CASSWGDSSFQYF.

This clonotype appeared a few times. The rearrangement uses TRBV4-3 and TRBJ2-5; D not resolved. V shed 0 bases and J shed 5 bases, with 10 bases lying between them. This CDR3 region has 14 residues. Germline values: CDR1 LGHNA, CDR2 YSLEER. This CDR3 reads CASSQDLFSETQYF. CDR3 coding DNA: TGCGCCAGCAGCCAAGATCTGTTTTCGGAGACCCAGTACTTC.

This chain connects TRBV15 to TRBJ2-7; D is unresolved. V lost 4 bases and J 6 bases, leaving 22 bases between the germline ends. This CDR3 has 16 residues. The V gene's germline CDR1 is LNHNV and CDR2 YYDKDF (reference sequence). The CDR3 DNA sequence: TGTGCCACCAGCACCGCTACATCCCCTAACAACCTCGAGCAGTACTTC. Translated, it gives CATSTATSPNNLEQYF.

The chain is built from TRBV24-1 and TRBJ1-1, with D possibly matching TRBD1 (6 bases). Germline assignment: CDR1 KGHDR and CDR2 SFDVKD. This CDR3 has 12 amino acids. Trimming cost V 9 bases and J 7 bases, with 14 bases left between them. CDR3 bases: TGTGCCACCCGAGGGGGAACTAGTGAAGCTTTCTTT. Its translation is CATRGGTSEAFF.

This clonotype has more than one count but fewer than ten. The rearrangement links TRBV5-1 to TRBJ2-7; 7 bases align to TRBD1. CDR1 is SGHRS, CDR2 YFSETQ, per germline. V lost 3 bases, J lost 9 bases, and 9 bases stayed unmatched. This CDR3 region has 13 residues. The CDR3 DNA sequence: TGCGCCAGCAGCTCGGGACAGACTACGGTGCAGTACTTC. Translation gives CASSSGQTTVQYF.

The chain uses TRBV20-1 and TRBJ1-3; D is uncertain. Trimming cost V 3 bases and J 0 bases, with 12 bases left between them. The CDR3 covers 15 residues. Germline-derived CDR1 and CDR2 are DFQATT and SNEGSKA (reference sequence). The CDR3 nucleotides are TGCAGTGCTAGTCGTTGGACGAGCTCTGGAAACACCATATATTTT. Translated: CSASRWTSSGNTIYF.

The chain carries TRBV20-1 and TRBJ2-1; 10 bases fit TRBD1. Looked up from germline, CDR1 is DFQATT and CDR2 is SNEGSKA (reference sequence). V dropped 8 bases and J dropped 6; count of bases not matched to a gene: 16. CDR3 length: 16 residues. In DNA, the CDR3 is TGCAGTTCCACGTTTGCGGGACAGGGGCTGGGCAATGAGCAGTTCTTC. It yields the protein CSSTFAGQGLGNEQFF.

A few counts support this clonotype. V gene TRBV7-2 combines with J gene TRBJ1-1, with unresolved D. This CDR3 comprises 15 residues. V lost 2 bases and J 0 bases, leaving 10 bases between the germline ends. Germline V gene data show CDR1 as SGHTA and CDR2 as FQGNSA. The DNA of the CDR3 is TGTGCCAGCAGCTTAAGTATCGCAGTGAACACTGAAGCTTTCTTT. This encodes CASSLSIAVNTEAFF.

This rearrangement joins TRBV11-3 to TRBJ2-1; D is unresolved. CDR1 is SGHNT and CDR2 is YENEEA in the germline V gene. CDR3 length: 15 amino acids. V was clipped by 5 bases and J by 7 bases, with 18 bases between them. CDR3 sequence (DNA): TGTGCCAGCAGCGTCAGGAATAGAGTCTCGAATGAGCAGTTCTTC. This encodes CASSVRNRVSNEQFF.

This clonotype was counted between two and nine times. The gene calls are TRBV6-2 or TRBV6-3 and TRBJ2-7; the match to TRBD2 covers 8 bases. CDR3 length: 15 amino acids. The V and J ends lost 8 bases and 6 bases, in that order; junction bases with no gene match: 15. The germline V gene has CDR1 MNHEY and CDR2 SVGEGT. For the CDR3, the DNA is TGTGCCAGCGAAATGACGTCCGGGGGGGTTGGCGAGCAGTACTTC. It codes for CASEMTSGGVGEQYF.

This clonotype came up a few times. The V gene is TRBV25-1, the J gene TRBJ2-7; TRBD2 might be the D (6 bases). The CDR3 runs 15 residues. Germline V CDR1 and CDR2: MGHDK, SYGVNS. V was clipped by 4 bases and J by 3 bases, with 16 bases between them. The CDR3 loop is CASSGTGLANYEQYV. CDR3 nucleotides: TGTGCCAGCAGTGGGACGGGACTCGCAAACTACGAGCAGTACGTC.

The V gene is TRBV5-1, the J gene TRBJ2-1; D remains ambiguous. Trimming pared 0 bases from V and 8 bases from J, leaving 6 bases between. CDR3 length: 12 residues. Germline-derived CDR1 and CDR2 are SGHRS and YFSETQ. CDR3 sequence (DNA): TGCGCCAGCAGCTTGGTGAGAGATGAGCAGTTCTTC. It encodes CASSLVRDEQFF.

Many counts were recorded for this clonotype. The chain employs TRBV12-3 or TRBV12-4 and TRBJ2-5; 7 nucleotides match TRBD1. V was clipped by 3 bases and J by 8 bases; unmatched bases: 3. CDR3 length: 12 residues. The CDR3 region has the DNA TGTGCCAGCAGTTTCAGGGGGAAAACCCAGTACTTC. The encoded protein is CASSFRGKTQYF.

The chain uses TRBV6-1 and TRBJ1-1; D gene unclear. V lost 6 bases and J 1 base, leaving 18 bases between the germline ends. The CDR3 contains 16 residues. The germline V gene has CDR1 MNHNS and CDR2 SASEGT. In DNA, the CDR3 is TGTGCCAGCAGATGGACGATGACCGAAGGGAACACTGAAGCTTTCTTT. Its protein is CASRWTMTEGNTEAFF.

The chain links TRBV4-3 to TRBJ2-3, with a weak D call TRBD2 (5 bases). The germline V gene encodes CDR1 LGHNA and CDR2 YSLEER. V was clipped by 7 bases and J by 0 bases, with 17 bases between them. The CDR3 spans 16 residues. Here the CDR3 reads CASTPTGNPSTDTQYF. CDR3 DNA sequence: TGCGCCAGCACCCCTACCGGGAACCCTAGCACAGATACGCAGTATTTT.

In its sample, this clonotype was seen a few times. J is TRBJ1-1 and V is TRBV20-1; tentative D call: TRBD1 (5 bases). Trimming stripped 3 bases from V and 0 bases from J, with 8 bases between. The CDR3 spans 13 residues. Germline V gene sequence: CDR1 DFQATT, CDR2 SNEGSKA (reference sequence). The CDR3 reads CSARSDMNTEAFF. The CDR3 DNA reads TGCAGTGCTAGGTCGGACATGAACACTGAAGCTTTCTTT.

The V and J genes are TRBV20-1 and TRBJ1-5; 8 nucleotides agree with TRBD1. The CDR3 consists of 15 residues. Germline V gene sequence: CDR1 DFQATT, CDR2 SNEGSKA (reference sequence). The V segment lost 5 bases and the J segment 0 bases; nucleotides outside the gene matches: 6. The CDR3 nucleotides read TGCAGTGCTCACAGGGGGTCGCTTAGCAATCAGCCCCAGCATTTT. It is translated as CSAHRGSLSNQPQHF.

The J gene is TRBJ2-5, the V gene TRBV20-1, with D possibly being TRBD1 (6 bases). This CDR3 comprises 13 residues. Germline values: CDR1 DFQATT, CDR2 SNEGSKA (reference sequence). V shed 4 bases and J shed 2 bases, with 11 bases lying between them. The CDR3 protein is CSATRTDQETQYF. As DNA, the CDR3 is TGCAGTGCTACCAGGACAGATCAAGAGACCCAGTACTTC.

This clonotype showed up many times. The chain has TRBV20-1 and TRBJ2-3; 7 positions match TRBD2. The germline gives CDR1 DFQATT, CDR2 SNEGSKA (reference sequence). The CDR3 is 14 residues long. Trimming at V came to 5 bases and at J to 4 bases, leaving 9 bases not matched to a gene. CDR3 amino acids: CSAGPAGESDTQYF. In nucleotides, the CDR3 is TGCAGTGCTGGGCCGGCGGGGGAATCAGATACGCAGTATTTT.

This clonotype showed up just a few times. The CDR3 bases are TGTGCCAGCAGTTTAATTGTAGACAATGAGCAGTTCTTC. Translated, it gives CASSLIVDNEQFF. This chain joins TRBV27 and TRBJ2-1; D gene ambiguous. The V end lost 2 bases, the J end lost 5 bases, and 7 bases lay between the germline ends. The length of the CDR3 is 13 residues. Germline loops: CDR1 MNHEY, CDR2 SMNVEV (reference sequence).

This clonotype was observed a handful of times. J is TRBJ1-1 and V is TRBV6-5, with TRBD1 as a possible D gene (6 bases). The CDR3 has 16 residues. V shed 0 bases and J shed 1 base, with 12 bases lying between them. Germline lookup yields CDR1 MNHEY and CDR2 SVGAGI. The CDR3 nucleotides read TGTGCCAGCAGTTACTCCGGGGGGCTTCCGAACACTGAAGCTTTCTTT. This encodes CASSYSGGLPNTEAFF.